The 32 T cell receptor beta chains given below trace back to one sample, sequenced in a study of T-cell memory formation after mild COVID-19. TCRdb redid the calling of the 5' RACE reads with MiXCR, one entry per CDR3 protein. The sample records 150,000 to 200,000 distinct CDR3 sequences, around a third being singletons. Input material: PBMCs or a T cell subset sorted from them (not recorded which). These receptors were collected from an adult woman who had mild COVID-19 (a few samples of this study predate the infection). Cell type and time point are not known.

The J gene is TRBJ2-1, the V gene TRBV4-3; D is unclear. The germline V gene has CDR1 LGHNA and CDR2 YSLEER. V was trimmed by 3 bases and J by 0 bases, leaving 12 bases between them. The CDR3 runs to 16 residues. Written as DNA, the CDR3 is TGCGCCAGCAGCCATGTATTGAAGAGCTCCTACAATGAGCAGTTCTTC. It encodes CASSHVLKSSYNEQFF.

The chain couples TRBV3-1 to TRBJ2-7; D is undetermined. This CDR3 comprises 12 residues. V was shortened by 1 base and J by 5 bases, with 6 bases between the two germline ends. The germline gives CDR1 LGHDT, CDR2 YNNKEL (reference sequence). The DNA for the CDR3 is TGTGCCAGCAGCCAAGTTGCCCACGAGCAGTACTTC. It yields the protein CASSQVAHEQYF.

The table lists this clonotype with a few counts. This chain uses TRBV12-3 or TRBV12-4 with TRBJ2-1; D is perhaps TRBD2 (11 bases). CDR3 size: 19 residues. V lost 3 bases, J lost 6 bases, and 27 bases lay in between. CDR3 nucleotide sequence: TGTGCCAGCAGTTTCGGCAGGACAGGGGGACTAGCGGAGACCAATGAGCAGTTCTTC. The encoded protein is CASSFGRTGGLAETNEQFF.

In this sample, this clonotype turned up a few times. The V gene is TRBV9, the J gene TRBJ2-1; tentatively, D is TRBD2 (5 bases). CDR3 size: 13 residues. Germline V gene lookup returns CDR1 SGDLS and CDR2 YYNGEE. Trimming left V 0 bases short and J 9 bases short, with 10 bases between. The CDR3 DNA follows: TGTGCCAGCAGCGTAGTAGTGGCGGGTGAGCAGTTCTTC. Its protein is CASSVVVAGEQFF.

CDR3 bases: TGTGCCAGCAGCCAGGGCTTGGCGGTGAACACTGAAGCTTTCTTT. Translated: CASSQGLAVNTEAFF. The chain recombines TRBV13 with TRBJ1-1, with a weak D call TRBD1 (5 bases). Per germline, CDR1 PRHDT and CDR2 FYEKMQ (reference sequence). This CDR3 spans 15 amino acids. Deletions cut 5 bases from V and 0 bases from J, with 13 bases between.

There are a few counts of this clonotype. This sequence joins TRBV6-5 and TRBJ1-2; TRBD1 agrees at 11 bases. Germline V gene data show CDR1 as MNHEY and CDR2 as SVGAGI. This CDR3 is 13 amino acids long. Trimming took 6 bases from V and 8 from J; bases not matched to a gene: 5. The CDR3 nucleotides read TGTGCCAGCAGGGGACAGGGGGATTCGGGCTACACCTTC. The encoded protein is CASRGQGDSGYTF.

The J gene is TRBJ2-7, the V gene TRBV6-6; 7 bases agree with TRBD1. V gave up 0 bases and J gave up 3 bases; unmatched junction bases: 8. CDR3 length: 16 residues. The germline gives CDR1 MNHNY, CDR2 SVGAGI (reference sequence). The CDR3 protein is CASSYSGQFEDYEQYF. The CDR3 DNA reads as TGTGCCAGCAGTTACTCGGGACAGTTCGAGGACTACGAGCAGTACTTC.

This clonotype has a handful of counts. J is TRBJ2-1 and V is TRBV29-1; 11 nucleotides line up with TRBD2. V lost 7 bases and J lost 6; bases outside the gene matches: 5. CDR1 SQVTM and CDR2 ANQGSEA come from the germline V gene. The CDR3 spans 13 residues. The DNA for the CDR3 is TGCAGCGGTTCCGGGACTAGCGGCAATGAGCAGTTCTTC. It encodes CSGSGTSGNEQFF.

This clonotype was seen a few times. The gene calls are TRBV29-1 and TRBJ1-1; maybe TRBD1 (5 bases). Trimming cost V 6 bases and J 3 bases, with 11 bases left between them. Germline V gene lookup returns CDR1 SQVTM and CDR2 ANQGSEA. This CDR3 has 12 amino acids. The CDR3 sequence is CSVVKGDTEAFF. The CDR3 region has the DNA TGCAGCGTCGTCAAAGGGGACACTGAAGCTTTCTTT. Full variable domain (rest looked up from reference TRBV29-1 and TRBJ1-1): SAVISQKPSRDICQRGTSLTIQCQVDSQVTMMFWYRQQPGQSLTLIATANQGSEATYESGFVIDKFPISRPNLTFSTLTVSNMSPEDSSIYLCSVVKGDTEAFFGQGTRLTVV.

A single count supports this clonotype. V is TRBV15 and J is TRBJ2-5, with D possibly TRBD2 on 5 matching bases. The CDR3 contains 16 residues. Looked up from germline, CDR1 is LNHNV and CDR2 is YYDKDF (reference sequence). The V and J ends lost 5 bases and 5 bases respectively, with 21 bases between them. In nucleotides, the CDR3 is TGTGCCACCAGCGTAATTCCGGCGGGCAGTTCGGAGACCCAGTACTTC. Translating it yields CATSVIPAGSSETQYF. Full variable domain (remainder filled in from reference TRBV15 and TRBJ2-5): DAMVIQNPRYQVTQFGKPVTLSCSQTLNHNVMYWYQQKSSQAPKLLFHYYDKDFNNEADTPDNFQSRRPNTSFCFLDIRSPGLGDTAMYLCATSVIPAGSSETQYFGPGTRLLVL.

In regard to this clonotype: Compared with germline, one end of the junction differs, possibly owing to a read error. The chain carries TRBV11-2 and TRBJ2-3; no clear D. The germline V gene encodes CDR1 SGHAT and CDR2 FQNNGV. This CDR3 spans 16 amino acids. The CDR3 DNA sequence: TGTGCCAGCAGCTTAGTCGGCGGAGATAGCACATATACGCAGTATTTT. Protein: CASSLVGGDSTYTQYF.

The rearrangement links TRBV12-3 or TRBV12-4 to TRBJ2-7; tentatively, D is TRBD2 (5 bases). The CDR3 covers 11 residues. The V and J ends lost 7 bases and 4 bases respectively, with 8 bases between them. The CDR3 DNA follows: TGTGCCAGCACTCGGGGATACGAGCAGTACTTC. Its protein product is CASTRGYEQYF.

The rearrangement uses TRBV11-3 and TRBJ1-3; D is perhaps TRBD1 (6 bases). Trimming took off 8 bases at V and 4 bases at J, with 12 bases between the two ends. Germline V lookup: CDR1 SGHNT, CDR2 YENEEA. This CDR3 has 13 residues. This CDR3 reads CASGGYSGNTIYF. CDR3 bases: TGTGCCAGCGGGGGCTACAGCGGAAACACCATATATTTT.

This clonotype turned up a few times. The chain links TRBV12-3 or TRBV12-4 to TRBJ2-7, with D possibly TRBD2 on 6 matching bases. With 5 bases removed from V and 7 bases from J, the gap between germline ends came to 18 bases. The CDR3 contains 14 residues. CDR3 protein: CASSLRGRGTEQYF. The CDR3 DNA sequence: TGTGCCAGCAGTCTACGCGGCCGCGGGACGGAGCAGTACTTC.

This clonotype was observed a handful of times. V gene TRBV29-1 combines with J gene TRBJ2-1, with no clear D. V was cut by 7 bases and J by 2 bases, with 12 bases left in between. The CDR3 has 13 residues. Germline-derived CDR1 and CDR2 are SQVTM and ANQGSEA. The chain's CDR3 is CSGNWPTYNEQFF. The CDR3 bases are TGCAGCGGAAATTGGCCTACCTACAATGAGCAGTTCTTC.

Concerning this clonotype itself: At one end, the junction sequence differs from germline, possibly due to a read error. V gene TRBV7-2 combines with J gene TRBJ2-1; TRBD1 agrees at 7 bases. Germline-derived CDR1 and CDR2 are SGHTA and FQGNSA. The CDR3 totals 15 residues. The CDR3 coding sequence is TGTGCCAGCAGCATGGACAGGTACTCCTACAATGAGCAGTTATTC. This gives the protein CASSMDRYSYNEQLF.

V usage is TRBV12-3 or TRBV12-4 and J usage is TRBJ1-1, with TRBD1 matching 7 bases. This CDR3 is built from 13 residues. V gave up 5 bases and J gave up 11 bases; unmatched junction bases: 11. CDR3 residues: CASSPSGGRGAFF. The CDR3 nucleotides are TGTGCCAGCAGTCCTTCGGGGGGCAGGGGGGCTTTCTTT.

The chain combines TRBV29-1 with TRBJ1-1; D is undetermined. CDR1 is SQVTM, CDR2 ANQGSEA, per germline. V lost 3 bases and J lost 0, with 11 bases in between. The CDR3 is 14 amino acids. The CDR3 here is CSVDRTGLNTEAFF. In DNA, the CDR3 is TGCAGCGTTGACCGGACGGGCTTGAACACTGAAGCTTTCTTT.

This clonotype appeared once. The genes are TRBV12-3 or TRBV12-4 and TRBJ2-4; D call uncertain. CDR3 length: 16 residues. Trimming stripped 3 bases from V and 0 bases from J, with 12 bases between. The CDR3 spells CASSFGSPLAKNIQYF. The CDR3 coding sequence is TGTGCCAGCAGTTTTGGTAGCCCCCTAGCCAAAAACATTCAGTACTTC.

This sequence joins TRBV24-1 and TRBJ2-2; no clear D gene. With 1 base removed from V and 11 bases from J, the gap between germline ends came to 4 bases. CDR3 size: 11 residues. Per germline, CDR1 KGHDR and CDR2 SFDVKD. Here the CDR3 DNA reads TGTGCCACCAGTGATTTCAACGAGCTGTTTTTT. It is translated as CATSDFNELFF.

This clonotype came up a few times. This chain links TRBV20-1 with TRBJ2-4; D tentatively reads TRBD1 or TRBD2 (5 bases each). From germline, CDR1 is DFQATT and CDR2 SNEGSKA (reference sequence). This CDR3 comprises 13 residues. The germline V and J ends were trimmed by 6 bases and 9 bases, with 18 bases remaining between them. CDR3 nucleotide sequence: TGCAGTGCCCCGGTGGGGGTAGCACGCATTCAGTACTTC. This gives the protein CSAPVGVARIQYF.

This clonotype was detected a few times. V is TRBV5-6 and J is TRBJ2-3; D is undetermined. The ends were cut back, 4 bases at V and 3 bases at J, with 3 bases in the middle. Looked up from germline, CDR1 is SGHDT and CDR2 is YYEEEE. This CDR3 comprises 11 residues. The CDR3 region has the DNA TGTGCCAGCAGCGTGACAGATACGCAGTATTTT. Amino acids: CASSVTDTQYF.

This clonotype was picked up many times. The genes are TRBV7-9 and TRBJ1-1; no firm D call. Germline CDR1 SEHNR, CDR2 FQNEAQ (reference sequence). V lost 4 bases and J lost 1, with 10 bases in between. This CDR3 has 14 amino acids. The CDR3: CASSSPTQNTEAFF. As DNA, the CDR3 is TGTGCCAGCAGCTCCCCAACACAGAACACTGAAGCTTTCTTT.

The gene calls are TRBV18 and TRBJ1-3; TRBD1 agrees at 7 bases. CDR1 KGHSH and CDR2 LQKENI come from the germline V gene. V lost 6 bases, J lost 1 base, and 15 bases stayed unmatched. The length of the CDR3 is 18 residues. The CDR3 DNA is TGTGCCAGCTCCCCCCGCGCACCGGGACAGCATTCTGGAAACACCATATATTTT. Translation: CASSPRAPGQHSGNTIYF.

This chain's CDR3 is CATTLKDFSGNTIYF. CDR3 DNA: TGTGCCACCACTCTAAAGGACTTCTCTGGAAACACCATATATTTT. The chain carries TRBV12-3 or TRBV12-4 and TRBJ1-3, with D uncertain. V was cut by 10 bases and J by 0 bases, with 16 bases left in between. The CDR3 extends over 15 amino acids.

The chain is built from TRBV11-1 and TRBJ2-1, with D possibly being TRBD2 (6 bases). Per germline, CDR1 SGHAT and CDR2 FQDESV (reference sequence). The V and J ends lost 1 base and 2 bases respectively, with 18 bases between them. This CDR3 is built from 18 residues. As DNA, the CDR3 is TGTGCCAGCAGCTTAGGAGGACGAGGAGGGCGGCCCTACAATGAGCAGTTCTTC. Translating gives CASSLGGRGGRPYNEQFF.

The chain combines TRBV4-3 with TRBJ1-2; D is perhaps TRBD1 (5 bases). The germline V gene encodes CDR1 LGHNA and CDR2 YSLEER. V was trimmed by 3 bases and J by 3 bases, leaving 11 bases between them. The CDR3 has 14 residues. CDR3 bases: TGCGCCAGCAGCCAGGCCGGAGGGGACTATGGCTACACCTTC. Protein sequence: CASSQAGGDYGYTF.

The V and J genes are TRBV6-1 and TRBJ1-2, with D tentatively TRBD1 (5 bases). From germline, CDR1 is MNHNS and CDR2 SASEGT. The CDR3 runs to 15 residues. Deletions cut 2 bases from V and 4 bases from J, with 14 bases between. The CDR3 protein is CASSEPGTPGYGYTF. Written as DNA, the CDR3 is TGTGCCAGCAGTGAACCTGGGACCCCGGGCTATGGCTACACCTTC.

The rearrangement joins TRBV5-5 to TRBJ2-7; no reliable D call. Trimming pared 5 bases from V and 5 bases from J, leaving 17 bases between. This CDR3 comprises 14 residues. Germline V lookup: CDR1 SGHKS, CDR2 YYEKEE (reference sequence). In DNA form, the CDR3 reads TGTGCCAGCAGGTATACCCCTAGTATGGACGAGCAGTACTTC. Translated: CASRYTPSMDEQYF.

V is TRBV27 and J is TRBJ2-7; D possibly matches TRBD1 or TRBD2 (5 bases each). Between the trimmed V and J ends, which lost 5 bases and 4 bases, there was a span of 15 bases. Per germline, CDR1 MNHEY and CDR2 SMNVEV (reference sequence). This CDR3 region has 14 residues. The CDR3: CASSTGTTEYEQYF. As DNA, the CDR3 is TGTGCCAGCAGTACGGGGACGACAGAATACGAGCAGTACTTC.

The CDR3 DNA reads as TGTGCCACCAGCAGAGATGACCTAGCGGGAGCGGGGGAGCTGTTTTTT. Its translation: CATSRDDLAGAGELFF. The V call is TRBV15, the J call TRBJ2-2, with 10 positions matching TRBD2. V lost 0 bases to trimming and J lost 8 bases; unmatched junction nucleotides: 6. Germline V gene lookup returns CDR1 LNHNV and CDR2 YYDKDF (reference sequence). This CDR3 contains 16 residues. Filled out from reference TRBV15 and TRBJ2-2, the complete variable domain reads DAMVIQNPRYQVTQFGKPVTLSCSQTLNHNVMYWYQQKSSQAPKLLFHYYDKDFNNEADTPDNFQSRRPNTSFCFLDIRSPGLGDTAMYLCATSRDDLAGAGELFFGEGSRLTVL.

V gene TRBV12-3 or TRBV12-4 combines with J gene TRBJ2-3, with 7 positions matching TRBD1. The J segment lost 2 bases and the V segment lost 3 bases, leaving 5 bases of the junction unmatched. The CDR3 runs to 15 residues. The CDR3 DNA sequence: TGTGCCAGCAGTTTTCACAGGGGCCACACAGATACGCAGTATTTT. It specifies CASSFHRGHTDTQYF.